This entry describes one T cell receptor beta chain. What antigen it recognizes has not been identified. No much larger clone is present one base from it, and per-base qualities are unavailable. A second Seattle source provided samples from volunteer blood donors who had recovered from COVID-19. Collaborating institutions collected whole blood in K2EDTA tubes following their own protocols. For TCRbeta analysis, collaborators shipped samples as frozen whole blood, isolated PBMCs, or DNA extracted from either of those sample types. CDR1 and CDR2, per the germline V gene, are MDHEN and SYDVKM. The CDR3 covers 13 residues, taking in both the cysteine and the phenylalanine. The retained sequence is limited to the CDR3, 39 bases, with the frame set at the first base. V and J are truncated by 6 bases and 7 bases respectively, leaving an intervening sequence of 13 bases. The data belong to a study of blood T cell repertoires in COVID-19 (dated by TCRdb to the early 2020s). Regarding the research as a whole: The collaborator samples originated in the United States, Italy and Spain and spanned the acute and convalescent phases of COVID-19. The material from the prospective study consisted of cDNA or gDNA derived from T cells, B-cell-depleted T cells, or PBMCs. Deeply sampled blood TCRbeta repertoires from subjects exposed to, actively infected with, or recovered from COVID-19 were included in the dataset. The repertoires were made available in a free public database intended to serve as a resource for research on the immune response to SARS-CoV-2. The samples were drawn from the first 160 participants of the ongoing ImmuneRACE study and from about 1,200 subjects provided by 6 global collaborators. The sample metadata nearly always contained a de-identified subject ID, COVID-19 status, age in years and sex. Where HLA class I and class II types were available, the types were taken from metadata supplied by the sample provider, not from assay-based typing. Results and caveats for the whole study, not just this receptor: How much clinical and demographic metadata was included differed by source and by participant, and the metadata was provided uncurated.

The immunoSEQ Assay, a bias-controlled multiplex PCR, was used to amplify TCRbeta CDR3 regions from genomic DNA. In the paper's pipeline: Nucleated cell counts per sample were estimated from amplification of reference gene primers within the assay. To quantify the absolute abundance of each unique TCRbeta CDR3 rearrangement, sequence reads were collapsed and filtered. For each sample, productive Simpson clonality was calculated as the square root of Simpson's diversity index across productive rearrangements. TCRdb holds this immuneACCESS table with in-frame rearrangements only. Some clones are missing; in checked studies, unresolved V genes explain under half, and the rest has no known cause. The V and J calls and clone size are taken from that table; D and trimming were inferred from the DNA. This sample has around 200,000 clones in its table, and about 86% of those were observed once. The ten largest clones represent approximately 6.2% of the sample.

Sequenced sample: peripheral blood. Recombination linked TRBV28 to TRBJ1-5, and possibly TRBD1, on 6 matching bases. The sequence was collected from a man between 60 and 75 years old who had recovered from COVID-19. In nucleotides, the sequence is TGTGCCAGCAGACCAGGACAGTTGCAGCCCCAGCATTTT. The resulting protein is CASRPGQLQPQHF.